These T cell receptor beta chains were read from a single sample in a study of shared clonotypes between healthy human individuals. The repertoire was sequenced with immunoSEQ multiplex PCR; TCRdb's copy has only in-frame clones and lacks some. This repertoire shows millions of clones, about 95% found once; its top ten account for around 1.1%. The specimen sequenced was naive CD8+ T cells sorted from blood. These receptors originate from a man between 18 and 29 years old in good health. Each CDR3 is given with its conserved first and last residue. The order of the fields is clone size, V gene, J gene, D gene, CDR3 DNA, CDR3 protein. The D gene is left open where the match is weak. Part of the rows lack a size; the others show once, few, many or a class for expanded clones.

abundance: NA
v_gene: TRBV7-9
j_gene: TRBJ1-6
d_gene: NA
CDR3nt: TGTGCCAGCGGATCTGGGCCGTCACCCCTCCACTTT
CDR3aa: CASGSGPSPLHF

abundance: NA
v_gene: TRBV9
j_gene: TRBJ2-2
d_gene: TRBD1
CDR3nt: TGTGCCAGCAGCGCCCAAACCGGACAGGGGGCCGGGGAGCTGTTTTTT
CDR3aa: CASSAQTGQGAGELFF

abundance: few
v_gene: TRBV5-6
j_gene: TRBJ2-7
d_gene: NA
CDR3nt: TGTGCCAGCAGTTACGGACAGACCTACGAGCAGTACTTC
CDR3aa: CASSYGQTYEQYF

abundance: NA
v_gene: TRBV15
j_gene: TRBJ2-7
d_gene: NA
CDR3nt: TGTGCCACCAGCAGAGATCCGGGGAGCGAGCAGTACTTC
CDR3aa: CATSRDPGSEQYF

abundance: once
v_gene: TRBV27
j_gene: TRBJ2-7
d_gene: NA
CDR3nt: TGTGCCAGCAGTTTTGGGGAAAAAGGCTACGAGCAGTACTTC
CDR3aa: CASSFGEKGYEQYF

abundance: NA
v_gene: TRBV11-2
j_gene: TRBJ2-5
d_gene: NA
CDR3nt: TGTGCCAGCAGCTTTGCGGAGACCCAGTACTTC
CDR3aa: CASSFAETQYF

abundance: once
v_gene: TRBV28
j_gene: TRBJ2-6
d_gene: NA
CDR3nt: TGTGCCTCGGAAGGGGCTGGGGCCAACGTCCTGACTTTC
CDR3aa: CASEGAGANVLTF

abundance: NA
v_gene: TRBV9
j_gene: TRBJ2-7
d_gene: TRBD2
CDR3nt: TGTGCCAGCAGCGTAGAAAGCGGGGGGGCCGACGAGCAGTACTTC
CDR3aa: CASSVESGGADEQYF

abundance: once
v_gene: TRBV27
j_gene: TRBJ2-3
d_gene: NA
CDR3nt: TGTGCCAGCAGTCTACGGGGGGATACGCAGTATTTT
CDR3aa: CASSLRGDTQYF

abundance: NA
v_gene: TRBV7-9
j_gene: TRBJ2-5
d_gene: NA
CDR3nt: TGTGCCAGCAGCCCATCCCCGGGACGGAGGTACCAAGAGACCCAGTACTTC
CDR3aa: CASSPSPGRRYQETQYF

abundance: NA
v_gene: TRBV4-1
j_gene: TRBJ2-7
d_gene: NA
CDR3nt: TGCGCCAGCAGCCAAAGGCAGGCCTCCTACGAGCAGTACTTC
CDR3aa: CASSQRQASYEQYF

abundance: NA
v_gene: TRBV4-1
j_gene: TRBJ2-7
d_gene: TRBD1
CDR3nt: TGCGCCAGCAGCCCTCTGACAGGGACCTACGAGCAGTACTTC
CDR3aa: CASSPLTGTYEQYF

abundance: NA
v_gene: TRBV6-1
j_gene: TRBJ2-5
d_gene: TRBD1
CDR3nt: TGTGCCAGCAGTGCCCTCCCGGACAGGGTAGGGGAGACCCAGTACTTC
CDR3aa: CASSALPDRVGETQYF

abundance: NA
v_gene: TRBV11-2
j_gene: TRBJ1-3
d_gene: NA
CDR3nt: TGTGCCAGCAGCTTAGCTCCGGGGGGCTCTGGAAACACCATATATTTT
CDR3aa: CASSLAPGGSGNTIYF

abundance: NA
v_gene: TRBV4-1
j_gene: TRBJ2-7
d_gene: NA
CDR3nt: TGCGCCAGCAGCCAATACGGGGGCACCTACGAGCAGTACTTC
CDR3aa: CASSQYGGTYEQYF

abundance: NA
v_gene: TRBV4-1
j_gene: TRBJ2-2
d_gene: NA
CDR3nt: TGCGCCAGCAGCCAAGGGGGGACCGGGGAGCTGTTTTTT
CDR3aa: CASSQGGTGELFF

abundance: NA
v_gene: TRBV23-1
j_gene: TRBJ2-7
d_gene: NA
CDR3nt: TGCGCCAGCACCCATCGAGGGGGGTCCACCGAACCTTATTCCTACGAGCAGTACTTC
CDR3aa: CASTHRGGSTEPYSYEQYF

abundance: once
v_gene: TRBV11-2
j_gene: TRBJ2-1
d_gene: TRBD2
CDR3nt: TGTGCCAGCAGTCACGGACTAGGGCCAAACAATGAGCAGTTCTTC
CDR3aa: CASSHGLGPNNEQFF

abundance: NA
v_gene: TRBV6-6
j_gene: TRBJ1-6
d_gene: NA
CDR3nt: TGTGCCAGCAGCTACTCGGATTCACCCCTCCACTTT
CDR3aa: CASSYSDSPLHF

abundance: NA
v_gene: TRBV13
j_gene: TRBJ2-7
d_gene: NA
CDR3nt: TGTGCCAGCAGCTTAGGTAGCGGTTCCTACGAGCAGTACTTC
CDR3aa: CASSLGSGSYEQYF

abundance: NA
v_gene: TRBV9
j_gene: TRBJ2-1
d_gene: NA
CDR3nt: TGTGCCAGCAGCGTATTCAGGGATGGCAATGAGCAGTTCTTC
CDR3aa: CASSVFRDGNEQFF

abundance: NA
v_gene: TRBV5-6
j_gene: TRBJ2-7
d_gene: NA
CDR3nt: TGTGCCAGCAGCTTGGCGCACGAGCAGTACTTC
CDR3aa: CASSLAHEQYF

abundance: NA
v_gene: TRBV4-3
j_gene: TRBJ2-3
d_gene: NA
CDR3nt: TGCGCCAGCAGCCAAGTGAGGGGGGCCTACGGCACAGATACGCAGTATTTT
CDR3aa: CASSQVRGAYGTDTQYF

abundance: NA
v_gene: TRBV5-1
j_gene: TRBJ2-3
d_gene: NA
CDR3nt: TGCGCCAGCAGCTTGGAAGGGGGAGGACCAGATACGCAGTATTTT
CDR3aa: CASSLEGGGPDTQYF

abundance: NA
v_gene: TRBV6-1
j_gene: TRBJ2-3
d_gene: TRBD1
CDR3nt: TGTGCCAGCAGCCGACAGGGCGGCACAGATACGCAGTATTTT
CDR3aa: CASSRQGGTDTQYF